The 20 T cell receptor beta chains given below trace back to one sample, sequenced in a study of shared clonotypes between healthy human individuals. The data were produced by immunoSEQ multiplex PCR, yet TCRdb's version contains in-frame clones alone and is incomplete. The sample carries just over 95,000 clones, roughly two thirds recorded once. The sequencing sample was made of memory CD8+ T cells sorted from blood. Noted subset: CD45RO+ cells pooled with CCR7-negative TemRA cells. The receptor set was obtained from a man younger than 45 in good health.

The V call is TRBV18, the J call TRBJ2-7, with 7 bases that match TRBD1. J gave up 3 bases and V 4 bases, and 3 bases lay outside the gene matches. Looked up from germline, CDR1 is KGHSH and CDR2 is LQKENI. CDR3 length: 13 amino acids. The chain's CDR3 is CASSRDRDYEQYF. CDR3 DNA sequence: TGTGCCAGCTCACGGGACAGAGACTACGAGCAGTACTTC.

The chain employs TRBV28 and TRBJ1-1; 9 bases align to TRBD1. Germline V gene lookup returns CDR1 MDHEN and CDR2 SYDVKM. J was trimmed by 11 bases and V by 5 bases; bases with no gene match: 9. CDR3 size: 13 residues. Here the CDR3 reads CASSLNRGREAFF. CDR3 DNA sequence: TGTGCCAGCAGTCTAAACAGGGGGCGGGAGGCTTTCTTT.

This clone was picked up a small number of times. J is TRBJ1-1 and V is TRBV28; D perhaps matches TRBD1 (5 bases). The CDR3 totals 14 residues. The ends were cut back, 3 bases at V and 4 bases at J, with 12 bases in the middle. CDR1 and CDR2 from the germline V gene are MDHEN and SYDVKM. This CDR3 is CASSLPTETTEAFF. In DNA, the CDR3 is TGTGCCAGCAGTTTGCCGACAGAGACCACTGAAGCTTTCTTT.

This clone has a handful of counts. The chain couples TRBV5-5 to TRBJ2-2, with D possibly called TRBD1 or TRBD2 (7 bases each). CDR3 size: 17 residues. Trimming removed 0 bases at V and 7 bases at J, with 19 bases between. The V gene's germline CDR1 is SGHKS and CDR2 YYEKEE (reference sequence). The CDR3 reads CASSLVPGGGTNGELFF. The DNA for the CDR3 is TGTGCCAGCAGCTTGGTACCAGGGGGAGGGACGAACGGGGAGCTGTTTTTT.

The genes are TRBV15 and TRBJ1-2, with D unresolved. From germline, CDR1 is LNHNV and CDR2 YYDKDF (reference sequence). CDR3 length: 17 amino acids. Deletions cut 5 bases from V and 2 bases from J, with 21 bases between. This CDR3 is CATSSRTRPEGNYGYTF. The CDR3 region has the DNA TGTGCCACCAGCTCCCGGACTCGTCCCGAGGGAAACTATGGCTACACCTTC.

This chain joins TRBV4-3 and TRBJ2-1; 10 bases match TRBD2. The CDR3 runs 18 residues. Trimming cost V 0 bases and J 1 base; bases outside gene matches: 6. Looked up from germline, CDR1 is LGHNA and CDR2 is YSLEER. CDR3: CASSQDPTSGMSYNEQFF. The CDR3 DNA is TGCGCCAGCAGCCAAGATCCTACTAGCGGGATGTCCTACAATGAGCAGTTCTTC.

The V and J genes are TRBV7-3 and TRBJ2-2, with D unresolved. The CDR3 runs to 14 residues. The germline V and J ends were trimmed by 2 bases and 0 bases, with 4 bases remaining between them. The germline CDR1 and CDR2 sequences are SGHTA and FQGTGA. The chain's CDR3 is CASSLLTNTGELFF. DNA of the CDR3: TGTGCCAGCAGCTTATTGACGAACACCGGGGAGCTGTTTTTT. Variable domain in full (rest from reference TRBV7-3 and TRBJ2-2): GAGVSQTPSNKVTEKGKYVELRCDPISGHTALYWYRQSLGQGPEFLIYFQGTGAADDSGLPNDRFFAVRPEGSVSTLKIQRTERGDSAVYLCASSLLTNTGELFFGEGSRLTVL.

This chain connects TRBV2 to TRBJ1-1, with a possible D match to TRBD1 (5 bases). The CDR3 runs 14 residues. V lost 9 bases and J 2 bases, leaving 16 bases between the germline ends. Germline V gene lookup returns CDR1 SNHLY and CDR2 FYNNEI. CDR3 protein: CARGVGHGNTEAFF. CDR3 nucleotide sequence: TGTGCCAGGGGGGTTGGACACGGAAACACTGAAGCTTTCTTT.

Regarding this clone: A read error is likely here: a far larger clone is one base away. Additional DNA sequences in this sample encode the identical CDR3. The gene calls are TRBV15 and TRBJ2-7; D gene ambiguous. This CDR3 region has 14 residues. V shed 5 bases and J shed 7 bases, with 18 bases lying between them. The germline CDR1 and CDR2 sequences are LNHNV and YYDKDF (reference sequence). The CDR3 is CATSPGRTLLEQYF. The CDR3 DNA is TGTGCCACCAGCCCTGGGCGTACCCTCCTTGAGCAGTACTTC.

As to this clone: This specimen includes other DNA sequences encoding the same CDR3. In nucleotides, the CDR3 is TGTGCCACCAGCAGAGATCTCTCCTTCTACGAGCAGTACTTC. Encoded protein: CATSRDLSFYEQYF. The chain has TRBV15 and TRBJ2-7; D is undetermined. Trimming removed 0 bases at V and 3 bases at J, with 9 bases between. The CDR3 is 14 amino acids. Per the germline V gene, CDR1 is LNHNV and CDR2 is YYDKDF (reference sequence).

This clone showed up just once. This rearrangement joins TRBV9 to TRBJ2-6; D remains unclear. Trimming stripped 0 bases from V and 4 bases from J, with 5 bases between. The CDR3 is 14 residues long. Germline V lookup: CDR1 SGDLS, CDR2 YYNGEE. CDR3 nucleotide sequence: TGTGCCAGCAGCGTAGCTACGGGGGCCAACGTCCTGACTTTC. Its protein is CASSVATGANVLTF.

The table lists this clone with many counts. The chain links TRBV5-4 to TRBJ2-1; possible D gene TRBD2, 5 bases. Germline V lookup: CDR1 SGHNT, CDR2 YYREEE (reference sequence). This CDR3 region has 13 residues. Trimming took off 4 bases at V and 6 bases at J, with 11 bases between the two ends. The CDR3 reads CASSLLAFNEQFF. In nucleotides, the CDR3 is TGTGCCAGCAGCCTTCTAGCCTTCAATGAGCAGTTCTTC.

This clone was seen only once. This sequence joins TRBV27 and TRBJ2-7, with 8 bases matching TRBD1. Trimming took 5 bases from V and 7 from J; bases not matched to a gene: 7. There are 13 residues in the CDR3. CDR1 and CDR2 from the germline V gene are MNHEY and SMNVEV (reference sequence). The CDR3 loop is CASSTGQGWEQYF. In DNA, the CDR3 is TGTGCCAGCAGTACCGGACAGGGATGGGAGCAGTACTTC.

Here the CDR3 DNA reads TGTGCCAGCAGTTACGCTTTGCAGGCGGGGGAAAAACTGTTTTTT. Amino acid sequence: CASSYALQAGEKLFF. The chain has TRBV6-6 and TRBJ1-4; D unresolved. The CDR3 totals 15 residues. Germline V gene sequence: CDR1 MNHNY, CDR2 SVGAGI (reference sequence). Trimming removed 2 bases at V and 8 bases at J, with 15 bases between.

The J gene is TRBJ2-7, the V gene TRBV20-1; no clear D. Germline CDR1 reads DFQATT; CDR2 reads SNEGSKA (reference sequence). V was shortened by 3 bases and J by 5 bases, with 2 bases between the two germline ends. This CDR3 region has 9 residues. The DNA of the CDR3 is TGCAGTGCTAGGGACGAGCAGTACTTC. It encodes CSARDEQYF.

This clone was observed many times. The V call is TRBV5-4, the J call TRBJ2-2, with unresolved D. V was clipped by 1 base and J by 3 bases, with 7 bases between them. Looked up from germline, CDR1 is SGHNT and CDR2 is YYREEE (reference sequence). The CDR3 extends over 14 amino acids. The CDR3 loop is CASSLSRDTGELFF. The CDR3 coding sequence is TGTGCCAGCAGCTTGTCGCGAGACACCGGGGAGCTGTTTTTT.

The rearrangement joins TRBV4-3 to TRBJ2-7; 11 bases match TRBD2. Germline assignment: CDR1 LGHNA and CDR2 YSLEER. V shed 0 bases, J shed 5 bases, and the junction held 15 bases outside the gene matches. This CDR3 spans 19 amino acids. CDR3 in amino acids: CASSQEVPTSGTLRHEQYF. CDR3 DNA: TGCGCCAGCAGCCAAGAAGTTCCGACTAGCGGGACGCTTCGGCACGAGCAGTACTTC.

This sequence joins TRBV6-5 and TRBJ1-2; tentatively, D is TRBD1 (5 bases). V lost 0 bases, J lost 4 bases, and 12 bases lay in between. This CDR3 contains 15 residues. The germline V gene has CDR1 MNHEY and CDR2 SVGAGI. CDR3 residues: CASSYSQGHLYGYTF. In DNA, the CDR3 is TGTGCCAGCAGTTACTCCCAGGGTCACCTCTATGGCTACACCTTC.

This chain joins TRBV5-4 and TRBJ2-4; weak D call: TRBD2 (5 bases). V lost 2 bases and J 0 bases, leaving 9 bases between the germline ends. Germline CDR1 reads SGHNT; CDR2 reads YYREEE (reference sequence). CDR3 length: 15 residues. DNA of the CDR3: TGTGCCAGCAGCTTACCCGGGGTAGCCAAAAACATTCAGTACTTC. Its translation: CASSLPGVAKNIQYF.

V gene TRBV4-2 combines with J gene TRBJ2-3; 7 bases are a match to TRBD2. CDR1 and CDR2 from the germline V gene are LGHNA and YNFKEQ. The J segment lost 2 bases and the V segment lost 1 base, leaving 9 bases of the junction unmatched. The CDR3 is 17 amino acids. The CDR3 protein is CASSQGGTIDNTDTQYF. For the CDR3, the DNA is TGTGCCAGCAGCCAAGGGGGGACTATCGATAACACAGATACGCAGTATTTT.